This T cell receptor beta chain came from a study of CD8 T cells in ankylosing spondylitis. MiXCR was run by TCRdb on the 5' RACE reads, yielding one entry per CDR3 protein. This table holds about 170,000 distinct CDR3 sequences, 15% to 20% found once. On this clonotype itself: Its specificity is not known.

V shed 6 bases, J shed 4 bases, and the junction held 7 bases outside the gene matches. From germline, CDR1 is SQVTM and CDR2 ANQGSEA. The CDR3 loop spans 13 amino acids. Findings and caveats of the study: Significantly higher representation of disease-linked clones was reported for matched ankylosing spondylitis synovial fluid.

V is TRBV29-1 and J is TRBJ2-7, with 9 bases identical to TRBD2. The source is a male donor with ankylosing spondylitis or in good health (not recorded which). Sequenced: blood, either unsorted or a sorted T cell fraction (not recorded which). CDR3 nucleotide sequence: TGCAGCGTGGAGGCGGGAGGGCCTTACGAGCAGTACTTC. It specifies CSVEAGGPYEQYF.